The clone carrying this T cell receptor beta chain was counted many times. What it recognizes is unknown. Amplification of TCR beta CDR3 regions used RNA as the template. During a first-round RT-PCR of the TCR CDR3, the HTBI primer set was used. TCRdb redid the calling of the multiplex PCR reads with MiXCR, one entry per CDR3 protein. This table holds around 600,000 distinct CDR3 sequences, 16% found once. This sample was taken from a study of T cells in Graves' hyperthyroidism and ophthalmopathy. Study-wide context: Peripheral blood samples were taken at initial diagnosis, prior to any treatment.

Study conclusions and caveats: Model predictions of ophthalmopathy came a median approximately 6 months before onset. A model of 13 V-J pairs discriminated ophthalmopathy from stable hyperthyroidism.

This CDR3 region has 13 residues. The V end was cut by 5 bases, the J end by 7 bases, with 15 bases between. From germline, CDR1 is DFQATT and CDR2 SNEGSKA (reference sequence). V gene TRBV20-1 combines with J gene TRBJ2-1, with D possibly TRBD2 on 5 matching bases. The sequence was obtained from a woman aged 35 to 49 with Graves' ophthalmopathy. Sequenced sample: blood. The CDR3 bases are TGCAGTGCTCGACTACCCACTACGAATGAGCAGTTCTTC. This codes for CSARLPTTNEQFF.